This T cell receptor beta chain was found in a study of blood T cell repertoires in COVID-19. About the research overall: In each case, the material was cDNA or gDNA derived from T cells, B-cell-depleted T cells, or PBMCs.

Original data processing: How many nucleated cells were present was estimated from reference gene primer amplification. The data were produced by immunoSEQ multiplex PCR, yet TCRdb's version contains in-frame clones alone and is incomplete. Clone size and the V and J calls come from that table; the DNA yielded D and trimming. The sample gives 84,000 or so clones, 65% to 80% of which show up once; approximately 10% is in the top ten. The sequence was obtained from a man in his 70s with acute or convalescent COVID-19. The source material was peripheral blood.

The CDR3 region has the DNA TGTGCCAGCAGTTTGCCGGGACATCATTCACCCCTCCACTTT. Translation: CASSLPGHHSPLHF. The chain combines TRBV6-5 with TRBJ1-6, with D perhaps matching TRBD1 (6 bases). The CDR3 sequence is 14 residues long. The germline CDR1 and CDR2 sequences are MNHEY and SVGAGI. Trimming cost V 4 bases and J 8 bases, with 12 bases left between them.